This T cell receptor beta chain comes out of a study of blood T cells in healthy people across ages (dated by TCRdb to 2013 to 2016). Looking at the study overall: In model experiments, template switching captured roughly one uniquely barcoded TCR beta cDNA molecule for every two T cells. Using deep sequencing normalized with unique cDNA molecular identifiers, the study measured how TCR beta repertoire diversity changes with age. Four age groups were formed from the donors: young (average about 17 years), middle-aged (approximately 39), aged (around 62) and long-lived (about 80). To avoid experimental bias, donors of different ages were spread randomly across the sequencing lanes. For two donors (one aged 18 to 29 and one aged 80 or older), the study analyzed two additional independent replicas of 1 million unique cDNA reads from the same blood draw. The full study reports these points: Conclusive comparison of naive and antigen-experienced compartments was prevented by the profiling of bulk unsorted PBMCs. Observed TCR beta diversity per million T cells fell roughly linearly with age, and a significant reduction was already apparent by age around 39. The long-lived group showed more naive CD4+ T cells, fewer expanded clones and increased TCR diversity than the aged group, suggesting age selection. Because donor CMV infection status was unknown, age-related changes in expanded clonotypes were potentially confounded. The percentage of naive T cells measured by flow cytometry correlated strongly with observed TCR beta diversity. Total diversity estimates from one million sequenced T cells were considered lower bounds and underestimates.

The receptor library was made with 5' RACE. Sequencing was carried out with an Illumina HiSeq 2500. A second roughly 6 to 11 cycle PCR used a sample-barcoded 5' primer and a J-beta primer mix. Each TCR beta cDNA molecule received a unique molecular identifier from a template-switch 5' adaptor carrying 12 random nucleotides. Each sample yielded at least 3 million CDR3-containing paired-end reads. First-strand cDNA was synthesized from all RNA with the Mint cDNA synthesis kit, primed by a TRBC-specific oligonucleotide. Following uracil-DNA glycosylase treatment, a first 18-cycle PCR with universal primers M1SS and BC2_uni_R was performed on all cDNA. Per the source publication's procedure: For normalization, 1 million high-quality reads, each with a distinct molecular identifier, were randomly selected from each sample. Instead of being binned into consensus sequences, reads that shared molecular identifiers were thrown out. MiTCR, run with a Q25 quality threshold and the strictest error-elimination algorithm, handled CDR3 identification, clonotype clustering and error correction. A nonparametric unseen species model with Euler transformation was used to estimate a lower bound on total TCR beta diversity. TCRdb reprocessing: public reads trimmed at Q25 with fastp, clones called with MiXCR, in-frame beta chains kept. Each entry is one CDR3 protein sequence, shown with its most common DNA and genes. TCRdb, not the authors, supplied the V and J calls. The sample table holds 1.5 million to 2 million distinct CDR3 sequences, of which roughly 27% were seen once. About 8% of the sample goes to the ten largest clones.

Counted from cysteine to phenylalanine, this CDR3 has 15 amino acids. Here the CDR3 DNA is all that survives: 45 bases in frame from base 1. CDR1 and CDR2 are drawn from the germline V gene: ENHRY, SYGVKD. Trimmed from V: 3 bases; trimmed from J: 5 bases; junction bases lacking a gene match: 7. In its sample, this clonotype was seen many times. It has no known antigen specificity. No much larger clonotype is one base removed from it; base qualities were not supplied. The 39 donors, aged roughly 6 to 90 years, were systemically healthy Caucasian individuals from Russia. Each donor gave 8 to 10 milliliters of peripheral blood, drawn into EDTA-treated Vacutainer tubes. Ficoll-Paque density-gradient centrifugation was used to isolate PBMCs, with at least 6.5 million per sample. Total RNA, at least 5 micrograms per sample, was extracted from PBMCs with Trizol reagent. For every donor, flow cytometry on a PBMC aliquot measured the percentage of naive CD45RAhigh/CD27high T cells.

The sequenced material came from blood. This sequence was found in a woman in her 30s in good health. The chain employs TRBV10-3 and TRBJ2-5; 9 central nucleotides agree with TRBD2. The nucleotide sequence reads as follows: TGTGCCATCAGTGAACGCGGGGGGGCCTTTGAGACCCAGTACTTC. It translates to CAISERGGAFETQYF.